The 26 T cell receptor beta chains below come from one sample, sequenced in a study of OX40 agonist ivuxolimab in advanced cancers. Clones were read by immunoSEQ multiplex PCR, and TCRdb kept only the in-frame ones, dropping some. The sample contains tens of thousands of clones, approximately 82% of which appear only once. Sequenced material: CD4+ or CD8+ T cells sorted from blood, taken in a trial of the OX40 agonist ivuxolimab. Receptors were obtained from an adult with an advanced solid tumor such as melanoma, head and neck, liver or kidney cancer.

CDR3 sequence reads: CAWTYMNTEAFF. The CDR3 DNA follows: TGTGCCTGGACATACATGAACACTGAAGCTTTCTTT. This rearrangement joins TRBV30 to TRBJ1-1; no clear D gene. The V end lost 4 bases, the J end lost 0 bases, and 6 bases lay between the germline ends. CDR1 is GTSNPN and CDR2 is SVGIG in the germline V gene (reference sequence). CDR3 length: 12 residues.

This clone came up once. The rearrangement links TRBV7-8 to TRBJ2-7; D is perhaps TRBD1 (6 bases). The CDR3 covers 12 residues. The V end was cut by 5 bases, the J end by 6 bases, with 11 bases between. Germline V gene lookup returns CDR1 SGHVS and CDR2 FQNEAQ. The CDR3 loop is CASSPSGAEQYF. For the CDR3, the DNA is TGTGCCAGCAGCCCGTCAGGGGCCGAGCAGTACTTC.

This chain links TRBV11-2 with TRBJ1-2, with 7 bases that match TRBD1. J was trimmed by 7 bases and V by 1 base; bases with no gene match: 3. This CDR3 has 13 residues. Germline V gene lookup returns CDR1 SGHAT and CDR2 FQNNGV. CDR3 sequence (DNA): TGTGCCAGCAGCTTAGTGGGACAGTTTGGCTACACCTTC. Its translation is CASSLVGQFGYTF. Full variable domain (rest looked up from reference TRBV11-2 and TRBJ1-2): EAGVAQSPRYKIIEKRQSVAFWCNPISGHATLYWYQQILGQGPKLLIQFQNNGVVDDSQLPKDRFSAERLKGVDSTLKIQPAKLEDSAVYLCASSLVGQFGYTFGSGTRLTVV.

This clone has more than one count but fewer than ten. This chain uses TRBV4-1 with TRBJ2-1; 7 positions agree with TRBD1. The CDR3 loop spans 16 amino acids. V lost 4 bases, J lost 8 bases, and 14 bases stayed unmatched. The V gene's germline CDR1 is MGHRA and CDR2 YSYEKL. The CDR3 sequence is CASSRQKRQGRDEQFF. CDR3 in DNA: TGCGCCAGCAGCCGCCAAAAACGACAGGGTAGGGATGAGCAGTTCTTC.

V is TRBV2 and J is TRBJ2-7; D perhaps matches TRBD1 (5 bases). The V gene lost 9 bases and the J gene lost 0 bases, with 12 bases spanning the gap. CDR3 length equals 13 residues. Germline values: CDR1 SNHLY, CDR2 FYNNEI. Here the CDR3 reads CARQQANSYEQYF. For the CDR3, the DNA is TGTGCCAGGCAACAGGCTAACTCCTACGAGCAGTACTTC.

V gene TRBV7-2 combines with J gene TRBJ2-7, with 7 bases aligning to TRBD2. The J segment lost 2 bases and the V segment lost 3 bases, leaving 1 base of the junction unmatched. Germline V CDR1 and CDR2: SGHTA, FQGNSA. The length of the CDR3 is 13 residues. The CDR3 coding sequence is TGTGCCAGCAGCTTCACTAGCGCCTACGAGCAGTACTTC. This sequence encodes CASSFTSAYEQYF.

The chain employs TRBV28 and TRBJ2-2, with D unclear. Trimming removed 3 bases from V and 4 bases from J, with 9 bases in between. The germline gives CDR1 MDHEN, CDR2 SYDVKM. The CDR3 extends over 14 amino acids. DNA for the CDR3: TGTGCCAGCAGTTTCCAGGCGAGCACCGGGGAGCTGTTTTTT. Translated: CASSFQASTGELFF.

The chain carries TRBV6-1 and TRBJ1-3; D uncertain. The V and J ends lost 0 bases and 8 bases respectively, with 11 bases between them. Germline lookup yields CDR1 MNHNS and CDR2 SASEGT. There are 14 residues in the CDR3. The CDR3 bases are TGTGCCAGCAGTGAAGCGGAGGGTCCGGACACCATATATTTT. It specifies CASSEAEGPDTIYF.

The CDR3 sequence is CASSQFLAPSPETQYF. The CDR3 DNA reads TGTGCCAGCAGCCAGTTTCTAGCGCCCTCCCCAGAGACCCAGTACTTC. The genes are TRBV11-2 and TRBJ2-5; D possibly corresponds to TRBD2 (6 bases). Germline CDR1 reads SGHAT; CDR2 reads FQNNGV. The CDR3 spans 16 residues. Trimming took 5 bases from V and 4 from J, leaving 20 bases between them.

The CDR3: CASSSTTGTGRYEQYF. DNA of the CDR3: TGTGCCAGCAGCTCAACGACGGGGACGGGGAGGTACGAGCAGTACTTC. The gene calls are TRBV7-9 and TRBJ2-7, with a tentative D call TRBD2 (6 bases). The V end was cut by 4 bases, the J end by 4 bases, with 20 bases between. Germline loops: CDR1 SEHNR, CDR2 FQNEAQ (reference sequence). The CDR3 consists of 16 residues.

The chain joins TRBV5-6 to TRBJ2-2; no clear D gene. Germline CDR1 SGHDT, CDR2 YYEEEE. V shed 2 bases and J shed 5 bases, with 10 bases lying between them. The CDR3 extends over 14 amino acids. This chain's CDR3 is CASSFLGRTGELFF. CDR3 bases: TGTGCCAGCAGCTTCTTAGGGCGGACCGGGGAGCTGTTTTTT.

The genes are TRBV9 and TRBJ2-7, with 8 nucleotides matching TRBD2. The germline V gene has CDR1 SGDLS and CDR2 YYNGEE. There are 13 residues in the CDR3. Trimming removed 3 bases from V and 2 bases from J; junction bases left unmatched: 1. This CDR3 reads CASSAAGAYEQYF. The DNA of the CDR3 is TGTGCCAGCAGCGCAGCGGGGGCCTACGAGCAGTACTTC.

For the CDR3, the DNA is TGTGCCAGCAGCGCGAGGGGGACTAACTATGGCTACACCTTC. It encodes CASSARGTNYGYTF. The chain joins TRBV5-4 to TRBJ1-2; possible D gene TRBD1, 6 bases. V lost 4 bases, J lost 0 bases, and 10 bases lay in between. CDR1 is SGHNT, CDR2 YYREEE, per germline (reference sequence). The CDR3 is 14 amino acids. Supplemented by reference TRBV5-4 and TRBJ1-2, the full variable domain reads ETGVTQSPTHLIKTRGQQVTLRCSSQSGHNTVSWYQQALGQGPQFIFQYYREEENGRGNFPPRFSGLQFPNYSSELNVNALELDDSALYLCASSARGTNYGYTFGSGTRLTVV.

The chain uses TRBV27 and TRBJ2-3, with 8 bases that match TRBD2. Trimming at V came to 4 bases and at J to 5 bases, leaving 11 bases not matched to a gene. The CDR3 is 16 residues long. Germline assignment: CDR1 MNHEY and CDR2 SMNVEV (reference sequence). The CDR3 DNA reads as TGTGCCAGCAGTTGGGGTACGGGAGGGCCTGTAGATACGCAGTATTTT. Residues: CASSWGTGGPVDTQYF.

V is TRBV28 and J is TRBJ1-5; weak D call: TRBD1 (5 bases). This CDR3 spans 16 amino acids. Trimming cost V 5 bases and J 6 bases, with 20 bases left between them. The germline V gene has CDR1 MDHEN and CDR2 SYDVKM. The CDR3 loop is CASSLTTWATGQPQHF. The CDR3 DNA follows: TGTGCCAGCAGTCTAACGACGTGGGCCACAGGTCAGCCCCAGCATTTT.

The chain combines TRBV6-5 with TRBJ1-1; the D gene is possibly TRBD1 (5 bases). V was trimmed by 0 bases and J by 0 bases, leaving 11 bases between them. The germline V gene encodes CDR1 MNHEY and CDR2 SVGAGI. The CDR3 runs 16 residues. The CDR3: CASSYSTVSMNTEAFF. The CDR3 nucleotides read TGTGCCAGCAGTTACTCGACAGTTTCGATGAACACTGAAGCTTTCTTT.

This chain links TRBV5-4 with TRBJ2-5, with D possibly matching TRBD1 (6 bases). The V end was cut by 1 base, the J end by 1 base, with 20 bases between. The CDR3 contains 18 residues. Germline CDR1 is SGHNT and CDR2 is YYREEE (reference sequence). The CDR3 DNA reads as TGTGCCAGCAGCTTGAGGGGGATTGGAAGACGGATCCAAGAGACCCAGTACTTC. Its protein is CASSLRGIGRRIQETQYF.

The V and J genes are TRBV5-1 and TRBJ1-1; D might be TRBD1 (5 bases). CDR3 size: 18 residues. Deletions cut 2 bases from V and 3 bases from J, with 23 bases between. Germline CDR1 and CDR2: SGHRS and YFSETQ. This CDR3 reads CASSFLGLVGLGDTEAFF. CDR3 in DNA: TGCGCCAGCAGCTTCCTGGGTTTGGTGGGGCTGGGGGACACTGAAGCTTTCTTT.

This chain connects TRBV6-4 to TRBJ2-1, with 7 bases fitting TRBD1. The trim removed 2 bases at V and 7 bases at J, leaving 2 bases unmatched. The germline gives CDR1 MRHNA, CDR2 SNTAGT. There are 13 residues in the CDR3. CDR3 protein: CASSDRGPNEQFF. CDR3 bases: TGTGCCAGCAGTGACAGGGGGCCAAATGAGCAGTTCTTC.

The chain employs TRBV28 and TRBJ2-7; 12 bases fit TRBD2. Germline trimming cut 3 bases from V and 5 bases from J; bases unmatched to any gene: 8. CDR1 is MDHEN and CDR2 is SYDVKM in the germline V gene. The CDR3 extends over 16 amino acids. The CDR3 spells CASSLRTSGKLNEQYF. CDR3 bases: TGTGCCAGCAGTTTGCGGACTAGCGGGAAATTGAACGAGCAGTACTTC. The variable domain in full, completed from reference TRBV28 and TRBJ2-7, reads DVKVTQSSRYLVKRTGEKVFLECVQDMDHENMFWYRQDPGLGLRLIYFSYDVKMKEKGDIPEGYSVSREKKERFSLILESASTNQTSMYLCASSLRTSGKLNEQYFGPGTRLTVT.

The rearrangement links TRBV6-4 to TRBJ2-7; 16 bases fit TRBD2. V lost 3 bases, J lost 6 bases, and 17 bases stayed unmatched. CDR3 size: 20 residues. Germline V gives CDR1 MRHNA, CDR2 SNTAGT. CDR3 loop: CASSDYKPAPGLAGGFEQYF. The CDR3 DNA reads as TGTGCCAGCAGTGATTATAAACCGGCGCCGGGACTAGCGGGAGGGTTCGAGCAGTACTTC.

This clone appeared once. This chain connects TRBV13 to TRBJ2-7, with 7 nucleotides matching TRBD1. J was trimmed by 4 bases and V by 4 bases; bases with no gene match: 7. Germline V CDR1 and CDR2: PRHDT, FYEKMQ (reference sequence). The CDR3 sequence is 14 residues long. Written as DNA, the CDR3 is TGTGCCAGCAGCTCAGAAGACAGGGAGTACGAGCAGTACTTC. This translates into CASSSEDREYEQYF.

The table lists this clone with a few counts. The rearrangement links TRBV7-9 to TRBJ2-5; TRBD2 matches 8 bases. This CDR3 region has 16 residues. The junction had 13 bases not matched to a gene; V was cut back by 4 bases and J by 6 bases. Per germline, CDR1 SEHNR and CDR2 FQNEAQ (reference sequence). CDR3 DNA: TGTGCCAGCAGCTGGGATCGGGCGGGAGGCATCCAGACCCAGTACTTC. Its protein is CASSWDRAGGIQTQYF. Based on the CDR3 plus reference TRBV7-9 and TRBJ2-5, the full variable domain is DTGVSQNPRHKITKRGQNVTFRCDPISEHNRLYWYRQTLGQGPEFLTYFQNEAQLEKSRLLSDRFSAERPKGSFSTLEIQRTEQGDSAMYLCASSWDRAGGIQTQYFGPGTRLLVL.

The chain recombines TRBV25-1 with TRBJ2-3, with TRBD1 matching 7 bases. The CDR3 spans 16 residues. The ends lost 1 base at V and 3 bases at J; junction bases unmatched: 7. The V gene's germline CDR1 is MGHDK and CDR2 SYGVNS. The CDR3 nucleotides read TGTGCCAGCAGTGAATGGGCAGGGGGTGATACAGATACGCAGTATTTT. Translating it yields CASSEWAGGDTDTQYF.

This chain links TRBV10-2 with TRBJ1-2; unclear D gene. CDR1 and CDR2 from the germline V gene are WSHSY and SAAADI. The CDR3 has 14 amino acids. Trimming stripped 1 base from V and 4 bases from J, with 10 bases between. The CDR3 DNA is TGCGCCAGCAGTGAGTATCCAGCGTCCTATGGCTACACCTTC. It is translated as CASSEYPASYGYTF.

This clone was counted only a few times. This chain uses TRBV5-1 with TRBJ2-7; 9 bases are a match to TRBD2. CDR3 length: 14 residues. Germline loops: CDR1 SGHRS, CDR2 YFSETQ. V trimming: 2 bases; J trimming: 4 bases; junction bases outside the gene matches: 4. CDR3 DNA sequence: TGCGCCAGCAGCTTCGGGCTAGCGGGGTACGAGCAGTACTTC. Encoded protein: CASSFGLAGYEQYF. Filled out from reference TRBV5-1 and TRBJ2-7, the complete variable domain reads KAGVTQTPRYLIKTRGQQVTLSCSPISGHRSVSWYQQTPGQGLQFLFEYFSETQRNKGNFPGRFSGRQFSNSRSEMNVSTLELGDSALYLCASSFGLAGYEQYFGPGTRLTVT.